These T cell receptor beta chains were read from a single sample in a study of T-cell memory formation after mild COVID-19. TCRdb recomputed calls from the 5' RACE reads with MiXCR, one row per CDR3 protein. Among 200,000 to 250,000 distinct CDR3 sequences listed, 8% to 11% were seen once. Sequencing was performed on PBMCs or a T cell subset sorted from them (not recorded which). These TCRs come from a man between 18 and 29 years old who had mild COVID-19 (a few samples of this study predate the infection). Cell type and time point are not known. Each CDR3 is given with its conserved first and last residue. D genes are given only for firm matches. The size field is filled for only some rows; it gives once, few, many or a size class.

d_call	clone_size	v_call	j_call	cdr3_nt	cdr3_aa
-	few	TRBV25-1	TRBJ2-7	TGTGCCAGCAGTGAAGATGGCAGGGTCTACGAGCAGTACTTC	CASSEDGRVYEQYF
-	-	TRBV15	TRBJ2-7	TGTGCCACCAGCAGAGATCCTGGGGCTACCGAGCAGTACTTC	CATSRDPGATEQYF
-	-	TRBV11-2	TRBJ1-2	TGTGCCAGCAGCTTAGTTGGCCGGGCCGCAAGAGGCTACACCTTC	CASSLVGRAARGYTF
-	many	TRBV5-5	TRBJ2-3	TGTGCCAGCAGCCCTGACACAGATACGCAGTATTTT	CASSPDTDTQYF
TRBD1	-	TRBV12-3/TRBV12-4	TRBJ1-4	TGTGCCAGCAGGGAGTACGGGACAGTTGGGGGAAAACTGTTTTTT	CASREYGTVGGKLFF
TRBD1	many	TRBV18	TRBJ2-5	TGTGCCAGCTCCCCGGGACAGGAGGAGACCCAGTACTTC	CASSPGQEETQYF
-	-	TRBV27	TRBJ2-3	TGTGCCAGCCGGTGGGGCACAGATACGCAGTATTTT	CASRWGTDTQYF
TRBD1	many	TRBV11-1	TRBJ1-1	TGTGCCAGCAGATGGGACAGGGGGCGCGATCGGAACACTGAAGCTTTCTTT	CASRWDRGRDRNTEAFF
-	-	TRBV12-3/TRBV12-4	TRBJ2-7	TGTGCCAGCAGTTCGGGTCGGAGCTCCTACGAGCAGTACTTC	CASSSGRSSYEQYF
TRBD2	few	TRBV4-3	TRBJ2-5	TGCGCCAGCAGCCAAGAGCCGCCCACTAGCGGGGGCTCCCAGTACTTC	CASSQEPPTSGGSQYF
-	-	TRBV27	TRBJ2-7	TGTGCCAGCAGTTCCCGGACTACCCTCGTGGAGCAGTACTTC	CASSSRTTLVEQYF
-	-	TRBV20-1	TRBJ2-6	TGCAGTGTCCTCGTCGTGGCTGGGGCCAACGTCCTGACTTTC	CSVLVVAGANVLTF
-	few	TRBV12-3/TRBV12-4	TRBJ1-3	TGTGCCAGCAGTTTCGGCAGCTCTGGAAACACCATATATTTT	CASSFGSSGNTIYF
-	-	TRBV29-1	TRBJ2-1	TGCAGCGCCGACAGAGCTCGCAATGAGCAGTTCTTC	CSADRARNEQFF
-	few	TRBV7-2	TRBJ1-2	TGTGCCAGCAGCAGGGGACGGAGGAATGGCTACACCTTC	CASSRGRRNGYTF
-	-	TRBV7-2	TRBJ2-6	TGTGCCAGCAGCTTAACCTCGTCCGCGTCTGGGGCCAACGTCCTGACTTTC	CASSLTSSASGANVLTF
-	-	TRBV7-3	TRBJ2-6	TGTGCCAGCAGCACGGGGCCGGGTAGGGCCAACGTCCTGACTTTC	CASSTGPGRANVLTF
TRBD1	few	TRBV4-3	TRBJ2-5	TGCGCCAGCAGCCAAGGACAGGGTTTCCAAGAGACCCAGTACTTC	CASSQGQGFQETQYF